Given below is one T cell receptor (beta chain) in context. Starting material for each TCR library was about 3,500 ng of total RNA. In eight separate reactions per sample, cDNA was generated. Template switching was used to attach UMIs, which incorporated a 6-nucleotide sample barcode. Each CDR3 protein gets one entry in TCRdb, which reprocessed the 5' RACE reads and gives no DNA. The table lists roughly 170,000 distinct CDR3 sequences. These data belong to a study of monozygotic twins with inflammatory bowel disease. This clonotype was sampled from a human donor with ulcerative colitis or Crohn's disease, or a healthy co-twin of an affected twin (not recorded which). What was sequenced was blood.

Here the CDR3 reads CASTETGYGYTF. The chain combines TRBV7-9 with TRBJ1-2; TCRdb's D call of TRBD1 is untestable without DNA. This CDR3 is built from 12 residues. Germline assignment: CDR1 SEHNR and CDR2 FQNEAQ (reference sequence).